This T cell receptor (beta chain) was retrieved from a study of shared clonotypes between healthy human individuals. Overall study results and limits: Exclusively blood specimens were collected; tissue repertoires likely differ.

This CDR3 has 15 amino acids. V lost 3 bases to trimming and J lost 4 bases; unmatched junction nucleotides: 7. Germline V gene sequence: CDR1 MNHNS, CDR2 SASEGT. Assay: immunoSEQ multiplex PCR; the TCRdb copy retains only in-frame clones and omits some. The sample has fewer than 550,000 clones; roughly 85% are singletons. Comment on this clone: Its antigen is undetermined.

The chain recombines TRBV6-1 with TRBJ2-5; 8 bases fit TRBD1. The sample taken for sequencing was PBMCs. The receptor was derived from a woman in her thirties or forties in good health. Some clones in this sample may be carry-over from other donors' samples. The CDR3 DNA sequence: TGTGCCAGCAGTGAGAACAGGGGGTGGGGAGAGACCCAGTACTTC. Translating gives CASSENRGWGETQYF.